This T cell receptor (beta chain) was retrieved from a study of OX40 agonist ivuxolimab in advanced cancers. Whole-study findings and limits: More expanded clones were seen, on average, in CD8+ T cells than in CD4+.

Unmatched junction bases numbered 4, after V lost 4 bases and J lost 8 bases. The CDR3 length is 13 residues. Germline loops: CDR1 WNHNN, CDR2 SYGVQD (reference sequence). This clone was found a few times. Its antigen is as yet unknown. Data came from immunoSEQ multiplex PCR; TCRdb stores just in-frame clones and leaves some out. The top ten clones hold around 2% of a sample with 70,000 to 100,000 clones, more than 75% of them seen once. Sequencing used CD4+ or CD8+ T cells sorted from blood, obtained in a trial of the OX40 agonist ivuxolimab. The sequence was collected from an adult with an advanced solid tumor such as melanoma, head and neck, liver or kidney cancer. The chain couples TRBV10-1 to TRBJ1-4; TRBD1 matches 7 bases. CDR3 sequence (DNA): TGCGCCAGCAGTGGACAGGGAGGCGAAAAACTGTTTTTT. It translates to CASSGQGGEKLFF.